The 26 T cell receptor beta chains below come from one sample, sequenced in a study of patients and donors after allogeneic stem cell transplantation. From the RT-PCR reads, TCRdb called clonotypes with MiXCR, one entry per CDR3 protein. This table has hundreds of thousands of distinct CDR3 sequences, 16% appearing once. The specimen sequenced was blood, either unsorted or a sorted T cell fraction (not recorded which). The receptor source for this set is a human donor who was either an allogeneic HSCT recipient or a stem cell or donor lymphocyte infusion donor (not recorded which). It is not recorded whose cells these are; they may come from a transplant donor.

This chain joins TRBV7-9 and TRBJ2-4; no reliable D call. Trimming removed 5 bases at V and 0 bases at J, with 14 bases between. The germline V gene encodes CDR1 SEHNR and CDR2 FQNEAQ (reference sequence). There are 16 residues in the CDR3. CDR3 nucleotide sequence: TGTGCCAGCAGCCCAGTCAGGCTGGTAGCCAAAAACATTCAGTACTTC. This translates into CASSPVRLVAKNIQYF.

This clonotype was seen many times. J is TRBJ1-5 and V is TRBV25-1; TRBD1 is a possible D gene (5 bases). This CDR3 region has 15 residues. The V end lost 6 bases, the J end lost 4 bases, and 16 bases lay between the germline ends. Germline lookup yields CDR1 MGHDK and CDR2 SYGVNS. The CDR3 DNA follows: TGTGCCAGCAGGGGAGACCGGGGCCCTAATCAGCCCCAGCATTTT. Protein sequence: CASRGDRGPNQPQHF.

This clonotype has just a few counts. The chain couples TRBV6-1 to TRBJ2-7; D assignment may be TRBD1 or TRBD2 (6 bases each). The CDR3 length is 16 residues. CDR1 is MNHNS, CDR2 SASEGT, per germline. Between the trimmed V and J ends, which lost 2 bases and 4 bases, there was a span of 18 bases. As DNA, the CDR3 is TGTGCCAGCAGTGAACGCGCGGGGACAAGAAAATACGAGCAGTACTTC. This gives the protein CASSERAGTRKYEQYF.

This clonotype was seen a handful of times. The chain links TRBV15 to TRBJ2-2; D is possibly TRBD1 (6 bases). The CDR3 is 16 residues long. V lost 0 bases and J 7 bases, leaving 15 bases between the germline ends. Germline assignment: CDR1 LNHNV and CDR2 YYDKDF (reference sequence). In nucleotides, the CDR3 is TGTGCCACCAGCAGAGATACAGGGCTCAAGGGCGGGGAGCTGTTTTTT. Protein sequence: CATSRDTGLKGGELFF. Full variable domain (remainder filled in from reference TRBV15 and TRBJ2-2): DAMVIQNPRYQVTQFGKPVTLSCSQTLNHNVMYWYQQKSSQAPKLLFHYYDKDFNNEADTPDNFQSRRPNTSFCFLDIRSPGLGDTAMYLCATSRDTGLKGGELFFGEGSRLTVL.

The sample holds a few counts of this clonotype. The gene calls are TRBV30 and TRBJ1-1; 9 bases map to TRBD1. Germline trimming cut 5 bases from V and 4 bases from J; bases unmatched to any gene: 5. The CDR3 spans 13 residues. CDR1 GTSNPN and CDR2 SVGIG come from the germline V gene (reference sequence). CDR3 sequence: CAWGTGWITEAFF. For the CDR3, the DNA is TGTGCCTGGGGGACAGGGTGGATCACTGAAGCTTTCTTT.

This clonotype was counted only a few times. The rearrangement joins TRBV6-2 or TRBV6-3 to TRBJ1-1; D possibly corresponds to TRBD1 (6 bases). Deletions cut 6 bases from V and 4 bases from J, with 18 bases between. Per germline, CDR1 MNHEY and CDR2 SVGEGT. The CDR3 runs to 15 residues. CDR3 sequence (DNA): TGTGCCAGCAGGCGGACAGTAGGGTTGAGCACTGAAGCTTTCTTT. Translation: CASRRTVGLSTEAFF.

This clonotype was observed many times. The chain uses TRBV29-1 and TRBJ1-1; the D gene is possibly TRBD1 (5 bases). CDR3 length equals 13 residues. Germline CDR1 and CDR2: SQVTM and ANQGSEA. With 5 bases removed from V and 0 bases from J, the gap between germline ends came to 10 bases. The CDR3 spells CSVNGGMNTEAFF. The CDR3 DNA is TGCAGCGTTAACGGGGGGATGAACACTGAAGCTTTCTTT. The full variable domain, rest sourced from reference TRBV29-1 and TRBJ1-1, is SAVISQKPSRDICQRGTSLTIQCQVDSQVTMMFWYRQQPGQSLTLIATANQGSEATYESGFVIDKFPISRPNLTFSTLTVSNMSPEDSSIYLCSVNGGMNTEAFFGQGTRLTVV.

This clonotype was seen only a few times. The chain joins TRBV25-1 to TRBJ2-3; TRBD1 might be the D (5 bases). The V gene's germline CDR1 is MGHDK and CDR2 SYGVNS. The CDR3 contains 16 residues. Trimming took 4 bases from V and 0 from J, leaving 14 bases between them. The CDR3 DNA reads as TGTGCCAGCAGTGGTAATACAGGAACTAGCACAGATACGCAGTATTTT. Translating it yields CASSGNTGTSTDTQYF.

The CDR3 loop is CASSLDGQRGSLHF. In nucleotides, the CDR3 is TGTGCCAGCAGCCTAGACGGACAGCGAGGTTCTCTCCACTTT. This chain connects TRBV7-2 to TRBJ1-6, with TRBD1 as a possible D gene (6 bases). Trimming pared 5 bases from V and 16 bases from J, leaving 21 bases between. Germline V gene lookup returns CDR1 SGHTA and CDR2 FQGNSA. The CDR3 contains 14 residues.

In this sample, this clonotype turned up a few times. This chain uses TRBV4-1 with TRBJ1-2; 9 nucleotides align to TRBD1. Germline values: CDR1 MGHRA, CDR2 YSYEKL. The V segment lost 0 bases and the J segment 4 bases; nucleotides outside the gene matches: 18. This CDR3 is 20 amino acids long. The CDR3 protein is CASSQDSKETGGLSGYGYTF. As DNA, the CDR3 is TGCGCCAGCAGCCAAGATAGTAAGGAGACAGGGGGTCTGTCTGGCTATGGCTACACCTTC.

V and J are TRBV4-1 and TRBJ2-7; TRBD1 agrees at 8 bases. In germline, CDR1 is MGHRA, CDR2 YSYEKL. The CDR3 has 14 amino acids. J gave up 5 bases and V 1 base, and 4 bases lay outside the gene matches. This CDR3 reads CASSQGTGTDEQYF. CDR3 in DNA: TGCGCCAGCAGCCAAGGGACAGGGACGGACGAGCAGTACTTC.

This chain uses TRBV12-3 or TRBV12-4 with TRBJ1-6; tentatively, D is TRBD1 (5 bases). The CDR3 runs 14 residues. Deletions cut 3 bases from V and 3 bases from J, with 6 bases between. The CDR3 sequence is CASSLTDYNSPLHF. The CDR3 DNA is TGTGCCAGCAGTTTGACAGACTATAATTCACCCCTCCACTTT.

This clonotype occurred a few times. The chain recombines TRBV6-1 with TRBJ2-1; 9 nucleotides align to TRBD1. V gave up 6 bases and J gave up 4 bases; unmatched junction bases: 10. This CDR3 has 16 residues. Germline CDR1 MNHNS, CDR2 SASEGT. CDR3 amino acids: CASRGWGDRVYNEQFF. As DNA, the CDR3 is TGTGCCAGCAGGGGCTGGGGGGACAGGGTGTACAATGAGCAGTTCTTC.

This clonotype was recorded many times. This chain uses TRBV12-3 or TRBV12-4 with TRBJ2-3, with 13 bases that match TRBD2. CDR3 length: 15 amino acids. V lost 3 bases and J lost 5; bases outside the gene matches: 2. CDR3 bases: TGTGCCAGCAGTTTTCGGACTAGCGGGAGAGATACGCAGTATTTT. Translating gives CASSFRTSGRDTQYF.

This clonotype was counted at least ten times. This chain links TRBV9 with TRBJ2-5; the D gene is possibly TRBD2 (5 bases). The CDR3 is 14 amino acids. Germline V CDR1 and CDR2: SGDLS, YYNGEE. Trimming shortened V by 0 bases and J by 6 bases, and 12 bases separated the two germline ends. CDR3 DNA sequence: TGTGCCAGCAGCGTAGAACCGGGGATACAGACCCAGTACTTC. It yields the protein CASSVEPGIQTQYF.

The CDR3 coding sequence is TGTGCCAGCAGCCCCCCCTCTAACTATGGCTACACCTTC. It encodes CASSPPSNYGYTF. The chain recombines TRBV2 with TRBJ1-2; D not resolved. V was pared by 6 bases and J by 0 bases, with 8 bases between. CDR3 length equals 13 residues. The germline gives CDR1 SNHLY, CDR2 FYNNEI.

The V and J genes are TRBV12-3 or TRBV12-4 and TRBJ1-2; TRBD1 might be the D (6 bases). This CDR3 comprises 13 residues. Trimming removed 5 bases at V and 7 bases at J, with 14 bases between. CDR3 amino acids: CASSPLKGGGYTF. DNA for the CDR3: TGTGCCAGCAGTCCTCTAAAAGGGGGTGGCTACACCTTC.

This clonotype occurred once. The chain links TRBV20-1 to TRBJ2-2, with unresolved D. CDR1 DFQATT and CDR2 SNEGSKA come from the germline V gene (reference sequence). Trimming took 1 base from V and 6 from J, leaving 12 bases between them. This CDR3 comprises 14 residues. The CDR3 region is CSARGPARAGELFF. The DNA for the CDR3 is TGCAGTGCTAGAGGACCGGCACGGGCCGGGGAGCTGTTTTTT.

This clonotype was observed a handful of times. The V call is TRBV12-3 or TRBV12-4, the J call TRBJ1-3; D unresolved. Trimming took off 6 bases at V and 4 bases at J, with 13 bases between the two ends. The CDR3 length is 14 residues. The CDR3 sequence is CASSPTISGNTIYF. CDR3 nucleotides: TGTGCCAGCAGCCCGACCATCTCCGGAAACACCATATATTTT.

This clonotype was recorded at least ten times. CDR3 DNA sequence: TGCAGCGTTGACTCAATTCCCGGGACACATTCCTACAATGAGCAGTTCTTC. Translation gives CSVDSIPGTHSYNEQFF. The chain uses TRBV29-1 and TRBJ2-1; tentatively, D is TRBD1 (6 bases). CDR1 and CDR2 (germline): SQVTM, ANQGSEA. The CDR3 has 17 amino acids. Trimming cost V 3 bases and J 1 base, with 19 bases left between them.

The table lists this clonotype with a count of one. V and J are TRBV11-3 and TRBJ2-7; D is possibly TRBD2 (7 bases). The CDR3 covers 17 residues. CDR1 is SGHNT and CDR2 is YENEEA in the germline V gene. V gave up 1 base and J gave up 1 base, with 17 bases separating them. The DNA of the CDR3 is TGTGCCAGCAGCTTAGGGGGGGCGCGGGGGTATTCCTACGAGCAGTACTTC. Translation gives CASSLGGARGYSYEQYF.

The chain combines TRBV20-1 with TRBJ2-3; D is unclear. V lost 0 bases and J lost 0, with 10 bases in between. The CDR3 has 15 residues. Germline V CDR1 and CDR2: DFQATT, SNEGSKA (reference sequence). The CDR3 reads CSAREGTYSTDTQYF. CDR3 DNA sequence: TGCAGTGCTAGAGAGGGAACCTACAGCACAGATACGCAGTATTTT.

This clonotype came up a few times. In DNA, the CDR3 is TGTGCCAGCAGCCTCAAGACAGGGAGTCTAGCGGGACAAGAGACCCAGTACTTC. Amino acids: CASSLKTGSLAGQETQYF. The chain recombines TRBV3-1 with TRBJ2-5; 9 bases are shared with TRBD2. The CDR3 totals 18 residues. Germline V gene lookup returns CDR1 LGHDT and CDR2 YNNKEL (reference sequence). Unmatched junction bases numbered 14, after V lost 4 bases and J lost 2 bases.

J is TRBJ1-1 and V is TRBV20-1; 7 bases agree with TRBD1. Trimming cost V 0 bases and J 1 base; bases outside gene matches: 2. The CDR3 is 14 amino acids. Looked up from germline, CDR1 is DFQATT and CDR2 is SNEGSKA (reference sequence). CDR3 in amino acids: CSAREWDRNTEAFF. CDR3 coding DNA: TGCAGTGCTAGAGAATGGGACAGGAACACTGAAGCTTTCTTT.

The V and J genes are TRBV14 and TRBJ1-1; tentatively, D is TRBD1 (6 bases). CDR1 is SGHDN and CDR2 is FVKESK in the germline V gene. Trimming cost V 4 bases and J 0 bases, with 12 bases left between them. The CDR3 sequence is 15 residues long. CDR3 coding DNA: TGTGCCAGCAGCCCCTCCGGGACACTGAACACTGAAGCTTTCTTT. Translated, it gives CASSPSGTLNTEAFF.

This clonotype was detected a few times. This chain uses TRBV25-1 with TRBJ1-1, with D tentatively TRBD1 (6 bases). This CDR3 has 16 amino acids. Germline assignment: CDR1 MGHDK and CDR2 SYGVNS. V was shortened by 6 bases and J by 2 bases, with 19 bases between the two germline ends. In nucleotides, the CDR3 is TGTGCCAGCAGCTCCCGACAGGACCGGAGAAACACTGAAGCTTTCTTT. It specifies CASSSRQDRRNTEAFF.